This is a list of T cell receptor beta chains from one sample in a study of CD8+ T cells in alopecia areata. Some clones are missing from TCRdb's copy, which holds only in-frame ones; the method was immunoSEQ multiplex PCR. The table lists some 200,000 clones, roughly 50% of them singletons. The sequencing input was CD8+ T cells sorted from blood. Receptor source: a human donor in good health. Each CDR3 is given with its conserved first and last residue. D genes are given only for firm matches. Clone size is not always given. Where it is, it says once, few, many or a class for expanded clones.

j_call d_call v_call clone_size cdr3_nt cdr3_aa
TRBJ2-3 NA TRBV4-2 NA TGTGCCAGCAGCCAAGAAGGGGTCACAGATACGCAGTATTTT CASSQEGVTDTQYF
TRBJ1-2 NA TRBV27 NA TGTGCCAGCAGTTTATCAACAGGGCTTCGGAACTATGGCTACACCTTC CASSLSTGLRNYGYTF
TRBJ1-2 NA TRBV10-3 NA TGTGCCATCAGTGAGCCCACAGGGACCGCTGGCTACACCTTC CAISEPTGTAGYTF
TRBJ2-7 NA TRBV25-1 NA TGTGCCAGCAGTGAATGGGGCGGTGGAGAGCAGTACTTC CASSEWGGGEQYF
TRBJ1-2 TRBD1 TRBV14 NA TGTGCCAGCAGCCAAGGGCGGACAGGGGCTAACTATGGCTACACCTTC CASSQGRTGANYGYTF
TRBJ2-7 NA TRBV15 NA TGTGCCACCAGCAGAGATCGTAGAGACGAGCAGTACTTC CATSRDRRDEQYF
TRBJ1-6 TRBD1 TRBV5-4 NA TGTGCCAGCAGCGGAGGACAGGGAGCCTTCCCCCTCCACTTT CASSGGQGAFPLHF
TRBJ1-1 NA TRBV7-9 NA TGTGCCAGCAGCACCCCCACAGGGATGGAGGACACTGAAGCTTTCTTT CASSTPTGMEDTEAFF
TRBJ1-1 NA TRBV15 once TGTGCCACCAGCAGCGTAGCTGGGAACACTGAAGCTTTCTTT CATSSVAGNTEAFF
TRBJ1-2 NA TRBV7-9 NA TGTGCCAGCAGCCTCCCCATCGACAGCCCTAACTATGGCTACACCTTC CASSLPIDSPNYGYTF
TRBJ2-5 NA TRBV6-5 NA TGTGCCAGCAGTTTCGCGTCCCAAGAGACCCAGTACTTC CASSFASQETQYF
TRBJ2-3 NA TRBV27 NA TGTGCCAGCAGTCTGTCTTTGACTAGCACAGATACGCAGTATTTT CASSLSLTSTDTQYF
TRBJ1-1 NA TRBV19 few TGTGCCAGTAGTGCGGCCGGGTTTGAAGCTTTCTTT CASSAAGFEAFF
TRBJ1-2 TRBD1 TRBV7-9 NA TGTGCCACTCAGGCCGGACAGGGGGATGGCTACACCTTC CATQAGQGDGYTF
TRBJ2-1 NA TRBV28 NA TGTGCCAGCACCGAACGTCTCACCGGAACCCATGAGCAGTTCTTC CASTERLTGTHEQFF
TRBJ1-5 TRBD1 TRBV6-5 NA TGTGCCAGCAGTTACACAGCCGGGACAGGGCAGCCCCAGCATTTT CASSYTAGTGQPQHF
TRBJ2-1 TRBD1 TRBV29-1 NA TGCAGCGTTGAAGCCCGGGGCCGGGACAGATACGATGAGCAGTTCTTC CSVEARGRDRYDEQFF
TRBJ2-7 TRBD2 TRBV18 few TGTGCCAGCTCATCCCGACTAGCGGGGGACGAGCAGTACTTC CASSSRLAGDEQYF
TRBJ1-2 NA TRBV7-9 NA TGTGCCAGCAGGAGTACACCGTCCTCGGGCTACACCTTC CASRSTPSSGYTF
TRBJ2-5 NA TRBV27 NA TGTGCCAGCAGGGGGGAGGAGGGCCAAGAGACCCAGTACTTC CASRGEEGQETQYF
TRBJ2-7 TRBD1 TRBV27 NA TGTGCCAGCAAAGGGACAGGGGGCATATACGAGCAGTACTTC CASKGTGGIYEQYF
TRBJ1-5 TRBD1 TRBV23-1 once TGCGCCACCCAGGGGACAGGGAGCAATCAGCCCCAGCATTTT CATQGTGSNQPQHF
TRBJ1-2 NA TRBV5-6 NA TGTGCCAGCAGCTTGGGAGGGACACACAACACCTTC CASSLGGTHNTF
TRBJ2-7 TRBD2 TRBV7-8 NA TGTGCCAGCAGCAGTAGCGGGGGGCCCTACGAGCAGTACTTC CASSSSGGPYEQYF
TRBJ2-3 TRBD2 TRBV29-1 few TGCAGCGTTGCAGGAACCCACGAGCGGGGGGGAAGGGCAGATACGCAGTATTTT CSVAGTHERGGRADTQYF
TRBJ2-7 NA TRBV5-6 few TGTGCCAGCACCTCGGCGGGGCCGTCCCTAGAAAGATACGAGCAGTACTTC CASTSAGPSLERYEQYF
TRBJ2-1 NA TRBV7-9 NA TGTGCCAGCAGTCCCCGCCCCTATGAGCAGTTCTTC CASSPRPYEQFF
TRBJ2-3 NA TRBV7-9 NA TGTGCCAGCAGCTGGAAACCTTTAGCTGATACGCAGTATTTT CASSWKPLADTQYF
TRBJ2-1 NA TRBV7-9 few TGTGCCAGCGCGACAGCCGGATTATCCCATGAGCAGTTCTTC CASATAGLSHEQFF
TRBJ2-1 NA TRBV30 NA TGTGCCTGGAGTGTAACGACGGACAATGAGCAGTTCTTC CAWSVTTDNEQFF
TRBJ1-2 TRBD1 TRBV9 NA TGTGCCAGCAGCGTTCTGCTGGGACAGGGGGCGAGGGATGGCTACACCTTC CASSVLLGQGARDGYTF
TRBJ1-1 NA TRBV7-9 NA TGTGCCAGCAGCTTTGGGTTAGTCGAAGCTTTCTTT CASSFGLVEAFF
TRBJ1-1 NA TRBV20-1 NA TGCAGTGCCGCCCCGGGGCTTGAAGCTTTCTTT CSAAPGLEAFF
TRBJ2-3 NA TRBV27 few TGTGCCAGCAGCCTAGGGTTAGCGGCAGATACGCAGTATTTT CASSLGLAADTQYF
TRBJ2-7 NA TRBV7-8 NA TGTGCCAGCAGCTTAAGGGCCGGACAGACCTACGAGCAGTACTTC CASSLRAGQTYEQYF
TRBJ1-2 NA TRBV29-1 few TGCAGCGTTCCATACAACCCGGGGGGGTCTCATGGCTACACCTTC CSVPYNPGGSHGYTF
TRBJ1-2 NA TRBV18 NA TGTGCCAGCTCACCACCAGGGAGTTACGGCTACACCTTC CASSPPGSYGYTF
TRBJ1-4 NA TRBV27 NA TGTGCCAGCAGTCCAACGATCGACAGAGCAACTAATGAAAAACTGTTTTTT CASSPTIDRATNEKLFF
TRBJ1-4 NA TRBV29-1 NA TGCAGCGTTGAAGACCCAGTTAAGAATGAAAAACTGTTTTTT CSVEDPVKNEKLFF
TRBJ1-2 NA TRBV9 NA TGTGCCAGCTCGGAGGGATCTAACTATGGCTACACCTTC CASSEGSNYGYTF
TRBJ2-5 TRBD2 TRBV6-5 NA TGTGCCAGCAGTGACTCCGGGACTAGCCCCAAGACCCAGTACTTC CASSDSGTSPKTQYF
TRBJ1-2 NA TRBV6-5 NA TGTGCCAGCAGTTACGGGGAGGGCTATGGCTACACCTTC CASSYGEGYGYTF
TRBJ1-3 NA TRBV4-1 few TGCGCCAGCAGCCAAGTTCGGGGTGTCTCCTCTGGAAACACCATATATTTT CASSQVRGVSSGNTIYF
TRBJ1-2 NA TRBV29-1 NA TGCAGCGTTGAAGGGGGGACAAACTATGGCTACACCTTC CSVEGGTNYGYTF
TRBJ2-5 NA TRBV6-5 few TGTGCCAGCAGTTACATCAGGGGCGGTCAAGAGACCCAGTACTTC CASSYIRGGQETQYF